This T cell receptor (beta chain) emerged from a study of naive and memory T cell subsets. There are many counts of this clonotype. Germline V gene lookup returns CDR1 KGHDR and CDR2 SFDVKD. With 0 bases clipped from V and 7 bases from J, the junction kept 3 bases outside the gene matches. This CDR3 has 16 amino acids. Ligated cDNA underwent four rounds of PCR with nested alpha and beta constant region primers and SP2. Alpha and beta constant region primers primed reverse transcription for blood and skin samples. Via MiXCR, TCRdb re-called the 5' RACE reads, giving one row per CDR3 protein. The table has 45,000 to 55,000 distinct CDR3 sequences, around 4.7% seen once. TCR cDNA received a 3' ligated oligonucleotide that carried a UMI.

This receptor was identified in a female donor in good health. The chain combines TRBV24-1 with TRBJ2-1, with 12 bases fitting TRBD2. The CDR3 nucleotides are TGTGCCACCAGTGATTTGCTAGCGGGAGGGCCGAATGAGCAGTTCTTC. Its protein product is CATSDLLAGGPNEQFF.